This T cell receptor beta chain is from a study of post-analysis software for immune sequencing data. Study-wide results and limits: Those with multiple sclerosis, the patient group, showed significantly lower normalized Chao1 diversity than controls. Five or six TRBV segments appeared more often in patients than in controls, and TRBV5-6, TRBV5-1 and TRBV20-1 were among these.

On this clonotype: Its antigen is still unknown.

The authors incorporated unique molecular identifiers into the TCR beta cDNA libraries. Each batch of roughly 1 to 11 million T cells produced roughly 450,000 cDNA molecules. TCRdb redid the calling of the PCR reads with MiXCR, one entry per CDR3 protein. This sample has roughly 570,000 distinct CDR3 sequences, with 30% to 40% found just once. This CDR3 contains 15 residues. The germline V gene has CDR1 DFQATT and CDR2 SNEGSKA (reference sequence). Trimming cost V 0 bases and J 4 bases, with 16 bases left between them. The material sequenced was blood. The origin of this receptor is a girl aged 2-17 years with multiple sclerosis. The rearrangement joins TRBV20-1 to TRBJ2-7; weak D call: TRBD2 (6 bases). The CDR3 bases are TGCAGTGCTAGAGATCTCCGGAGGGGTGGTTACGAGCAGTACTTC. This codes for CSARDLRRGGYEQYF.